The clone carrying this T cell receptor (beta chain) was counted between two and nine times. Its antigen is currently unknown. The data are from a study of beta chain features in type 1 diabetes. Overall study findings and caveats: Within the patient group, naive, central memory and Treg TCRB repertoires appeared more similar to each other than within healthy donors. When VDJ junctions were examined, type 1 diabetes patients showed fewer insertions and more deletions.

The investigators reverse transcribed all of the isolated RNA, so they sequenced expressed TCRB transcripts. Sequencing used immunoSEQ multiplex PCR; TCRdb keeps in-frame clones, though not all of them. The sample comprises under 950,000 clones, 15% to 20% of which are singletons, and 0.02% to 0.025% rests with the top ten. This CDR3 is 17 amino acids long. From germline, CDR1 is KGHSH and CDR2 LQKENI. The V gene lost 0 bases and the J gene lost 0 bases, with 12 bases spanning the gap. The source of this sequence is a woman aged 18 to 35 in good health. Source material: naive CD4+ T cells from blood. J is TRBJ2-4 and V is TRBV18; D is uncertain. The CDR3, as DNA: TGTGCCAGCTCACCACCGAGGCCACTACTAGCCAAAAACATTCAGTACTTC. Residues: CASSPPRPLLAKNIQYF.